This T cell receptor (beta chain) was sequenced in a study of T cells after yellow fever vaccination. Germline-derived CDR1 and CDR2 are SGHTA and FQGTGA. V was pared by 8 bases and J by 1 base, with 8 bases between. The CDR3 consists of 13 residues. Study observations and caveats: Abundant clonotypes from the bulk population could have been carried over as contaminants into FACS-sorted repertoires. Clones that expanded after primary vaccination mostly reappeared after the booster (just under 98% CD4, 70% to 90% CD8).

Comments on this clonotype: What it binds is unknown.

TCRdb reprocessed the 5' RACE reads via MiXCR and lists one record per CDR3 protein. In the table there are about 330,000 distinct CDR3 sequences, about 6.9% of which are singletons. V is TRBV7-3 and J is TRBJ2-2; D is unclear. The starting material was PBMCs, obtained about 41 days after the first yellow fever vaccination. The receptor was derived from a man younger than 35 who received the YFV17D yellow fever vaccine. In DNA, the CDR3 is TGTGCCAGCTGCGCCCAGAACACCGGGGAGCTGTTTTTT. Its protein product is CASCAQNTGELFF.